This T cell receptor beta chain derives from a study of spatial heterogeneity in lung cancer. Trimming pared 5 bases from V and 6 bases from J, leaving 14 bases between. Germline CDR1 and CDR2: SNHLY and FYNNEI. The CDR3 loop spans 15 amino acids. Sample time point: sample taken at primary tumor resection. TCRdb redid the calling of the 5' RACE reads with MiXCR, one entry per CDR3 protein. The data show fewer than 20,000 distinct CDR3 sequences, with almost 6% seen just once and about 9.3% held by the top ten. Study results and limitations: The recorded estimate of tumor T cell coverage is around 7% for alpha chains and roughly 13% for beta chains. Nonsynonymous mutations, ubiquitous and regional, were tracked respectively by counts of ubiquitous and regional expanded TCRs. Tumoral mutation counts were tracked by counts of expanded intratumoral alpha and beta TCRs.

This clonotype is judged medium-sized. Its specificity is unknown. The library was prepared for alpha chains; this beta chain is a stray read, so its frequency means little. Material: lung tumor tissue, obtained at surgery. The TCR sequence derives from a female donor with early-stage non-small cell lung cancer. V gene TRBV2 combines with J gene TRBJ1-6, with TRBD1 as a possible D gene (6 bases). The CDR3 DNA reads as TGTGCCAGCAGTCGACAGGTTGGGGGTAATTCACCCCTCCACTTT. Translation: CASSRQVGGNSPLHF.